Listed below are T cell receptor beta chains from one sample, sequenced in a study of T cells in Graves' hyperthyroidism and ophthalmopathy. In TCRdb, the multiplex PCR reads were re-called with MiXCR into one record per CDR3 protein. This table has roughly 100,000 distinct CDR3 sequences, 51% appearing once. Source material: blood. These receptor sequences come from a woman between 40 and 55 years old with Graves' hyperthyroidism. The CDR3 runs from the conserved cysteine through the conserved F or W. Fields, in order: V gene, clone size, D gene, J gene, CDR3 protein, CDR3 DNA. D genes are given only for firm matches. Clone size, where shown, is once, few, many, or a class for clones that have expanded.

>TRBV2|many|TRBD1|TRBJ2-7
CASSRSGTGSHEQYF
TGTGCCAGCAGTCGATCCGGGACAGGGTCCCACGAGCAGTACTTC
>TRBV20-1|.|.|TRBJ2-5
CSASGRGAVVRGWKTQYF
TGCAGTGCTAGCGGTCGTGGGGCCGTAGTACGGGGATGGAAGACCCAGTACTTC
>TRBV10-2|.|.|TRBJ1-6
CASSQGGGTLHF
TGCGCCAGCAGCCAAGGAGGGGGAACCCTCCACTTT
>TRBV24-1|.|.|TRBJ1-1
CATSDAAGGNTEAFF
TGTGCCACCAGTGATGCCGCGGGGGGAAACACTGAAGCTTTCTTT
>TRBV12-3/TRBV12-4|.|.|TRBJ2-7
CASSLAGDTYEQYF
TGTGCCAGCAGTTTAGCGGGGGACACCTACGAGCAGTACTTC
>TRBV7-8|.|.|TRBJ2-5
CASSISQGGRYF
TGTGCCAGCAGCATAAGCCAGGGGGGCCGTTACTTC
>TRBV9|many|.|TRBJ1-6
CASSVGGPRGDSPLHF
TGTGCCAGCAGCGTAGGGGGCCCCCGCGGTGATTCACCCCTCCACTTT
>TRBV15|many|.|TRBJ1-5
CATRAYRSSNQPQHF
TGTGCCACCAGGGCTTACAGAAGTAGCAATCAGCCCCAGCATTTT
>TRBV25-1|.|TRBD2|TRBJ2-7
CASSEPSGNTYEQYF
TGTGCCAGCAGTGAACCAAGCGGGAATACCTACGAGCAGTACTTC
>TRBV6-2/TRBV6-3|many|.|TRBJ1-5
CASSYGGGGRGHQPQHF
TGTGCCAGCAGTTACGGGGGGGGCGGCAGGGGACATCAGCCCCAGCATTTT
>TRBV6-5|few|TRBD1|TRBJ2-7
CASRTGGAEAYEQYF
TGTGCCAGCAGGACAGGGGGCGCAGAGGCCTACGAGCAGTACTTC
>TRBV14|.|.|TRBJ2-7
CASSQPGLFYEQYF
TGTGCCAGCAGCCAACCGGGACTTTTCTACGAGCAGTACTTC
>TRBV7-8|.|TRBD2|TRBJ2-3
CASSLGSSGRSTDTQYF
TGTGCCAGCAGCTTAGGATCTAGCGGGAGGAGCACAGATACGCAGTATTTT
>TRBV29-1|.|.|TRBJ1-4
CSVIYPGASHPGKLFF
TGCAGCGTTATCTATCCGGGGGCCTCTCACCCGGGAAAACTGTTTTTT
>TRBV20-1|many|.|TRBJ1-2
CSARDLTANYGYTF
TGCAGTGCTAGAGATCTGACGGCAAACTATGGCTACACCTTC
>TRBV15|.|TRBD1|TRBJ2-7
CASSPLGQGSSEQYF
TGTGCCAGCTCACCACTCGGACAGGGTTCAAGTGAGCAGTACTTC
>TRBV7-2|.|.|TRBJ2-5
CASSGSGGQPQYF
TGTGCCAGCAGTGGTTCGGGGGGACAGCCCCAGTACTTC
>TRBV10-3|.|.|TRBJ1-2
CAISDRSGNYGYTF
TGTGCCATCAGTGACAGGTCAGGAAACTATGGCTACACCTTC
>TRBV6-5|many|TRBD2|TRBJ2-2
CASKTSRNTGELFF
TGTGCCAGCAAGACTAGCCGTAACACCGGGGAGCTGTTTTTT
>TRBV5-1|many|TRBD1|TRBJ2-7
CASSSQGESSYEQYF
TGCGCCAGCAGCTCGCAGGGGGAGAGCTCCTACGAGCAGTACTTC
>TRBV10-3|once|TRBD1|TRBJ2-7
CAITPGQGAYEQYF
TGTGCCATCACCCCTGGGCAGGGGGCCTACGAGCAGTACTTC
>TRBV10-3|many|TRBD2|TRBJ2-7
CATGLAGSSYEQYF
TGTGCCACCGGACTAGCGGGAAGCTCCTACGAGCAGTACTTC
>TRBV7-2|.|TRBD1|TRBJ2-7
CASSLVGTDYYEQYF
TGTGCCAGCAGCTTGGTGGGGACAGATTACTACGAGCAGTACTTC
>TRBV7-6|.|.|TRBJ1-3
CASSLGPFSGNTIYF
TGTGCCAGCAGCTTAGGTCCTTTCTCTGGAAACACCATATATTTT
>TRBV20-1|.|.|TRBJ1-3
CSARDLDSGNTIYF
TGCAGTGCTAGAGATCTTGACTCTGGAAACACCATATATTTT
>TRBV20-1|.|.|TRBJ2-3
CSARIGRRYF
TGCAGTGCTAGGATTGGCAGGCGGTATTTT
>TRBV25-1|.|.|TRBJ1-1
CASRWQGWTEAFF
TGTGCCAGCAGGTGGCAGGGATGGACTGAAGCTTTCTTT
>TRBV15|.|TRBD2|TRBJ2-5
CATSSHGLAFQETQYF
TGTGCCACCAGCAGCCATGGACTAGCGTTCCAAGAGACCCAGTACTTC
>TRBV29-1|many|TRBD2|TRBJ2-7
CSVRWSSGYEQYF
TGCAGCGTGAGGTGGTCTAGCGGTTACGAGCAGTACTTC
>TRBV5-1|many|.|TRBJ1-4
CASSLDGQSNEKLFF
TGCGCCAGCAGCCTAGATGGACAGTCTAATGAAAAACTGTTTTTT
>TRBV20-1|.|.|TRBJ1-5
CSARDRVGQETQHF
TGCAGTGCTAGAGACCGGGTTGGACAAGAGACCCAGCATTTT
>TRBV7-9|.|TRBD1|TRBJ1-5
CASSASTGAQYEHF
TGTGCCAGCAGCGCCTCGACAGGGGCGCAATACGAGCATTTT
>TRBV20-1|many|.|TRBJ1-5
CSASRTNQPQHF
TGCAGTGCTAGCCGGACCAATCAGCCCCAGCATTTT
>TRBV7-9|.|.|TRBJ2-7
CASSPASSYYEQYF
TGTGCCAGCAGTCCGGCGAGCTCCTACTACGAGCAGTACTTC
>TRBV2|.|TRBD1|TRBJ1-4
CASTLDRENEKLFF
TGTGCCAGCACCCTCGACAGGGAAAATGAAAAACTGTTTTTT
>TRBV20-1|many|TRBD1|TRBJ2-5
CSADQGALKTQYF
TGCAGTGCTGACCAGGGGGCGTTGAAGACCCAGTACTTC
>TRBV20-1|many|TRBD1|TRBJ1-3
CSARVPGGLGNTIYF
TGCAGTGCTAGGGTCCCAGGGGGCCTTGGAAACACCATATATTTT
>TRBV5-1|many|.|TRBJ1-1
CASSLAGPWDTEAFF
TGCGCCAGCAGCTTGGCCGGACCTTGGGACACTGAAGCTTTCTTT
>TRBV10-1|once|.|TRBJ2-7
CASSDVQGRDRAYEQYF
TGCGCCAGCAGTGATGTTCAGGGTCGGGACCGAGCCTACGAGCAGTACTTC
>TRBV6-1|.|TRBD2|TRBJ2-7
CATGTSGRIYAYEQYF
TGTGCAACAGGAACTAGCGGGCGCATTTATGCCTACGAGCAGTACTTC
>TRBV5-1|many|TRBD1|TRBJ2-7
CASSGTGPSYEQYF
TGCGCCAGCAGCGGGACAGGGCCATCCTACGAGCAGTACTTC
>TRBV10-3|.|TRBD1|TRBJ1-5
CAISPGGDRDTNQPQHF
TGTGCCATCAGTCCTGGCGGGGACAGGGACACCAATCAGCCCCAGCATTTT
>TRBV6-5|many|TRBD1|TRBJ1-6
CASSVTGVESPLHF
TGTGCCAGCAGTGTTACAGGGGTCGAGTCACCCCTCCACTTT
>TRBV7-3|.|.|TRBJ1-1
CARSFLGAEAFF
TGTGCCCGAAGCTTTCTTGGGGCTGAAGCTTTCTTT
>TRBV2|few|.|TRBJ1-4
CASSETGHRNEKLFF
TGTGCCAGCAGTGAAACCGGGCACCGTAATGAAAAACTGTTTTTT
>TRBV2|.|.|TRBJ1-6
CASSKLWGGLHF
TGTGCCAGCAGTAAGCTCTGGGGGGGCCTCCACTTT
>TRBV7-3|.|TRBD2|TRBJ2-5
CASSLSWLAGAETQYF
TGTGCCAGCAGCTTATCGTGGCTAGCGGGAGCTGAGACCCAGTACTTC
>TRBV29-1|.|.|TRBJ2-5
CSVVGISRRTQCF
TGCAGCGTTGTGGGGATTTCCAGAAGGACCCAGTGCTTC
>TRBV5-6|.|TRBD2|TRBJ2-7
CASSHTSGRGEQYF
TGTGCCAGCAGCCACACTAGCGGGAGGGGTGAGCAGTACTTC
>TRBV7-4|.|.|TRBJ2-3
CASSLGLGADTQYF
TGTGCCAGCAGCTTAGGACTAGGGGCAGATACGCAGTATTTT
>TRBV11-2|once|TRBD2|TRBJ2-7
CASSSGGDRSEEQYF
TGTGCCAGCAGCTCGGGGGGGGATCGGTCAGAAGAGCAGTACTTC
>TRBV7-2|many|TRBD2|TRBJ2-7
CASSFGTSGRKYEQYF
TGTGCCAGCAGCTTTGGGACTAGCGGGAGGAAATACGAGCAGTACTTC
>TRBV10-3|.|.|TRBJ2-3
CAISEQTDTQYF
TGTGCCATCAGTGAGCAAACAGATACGCAGTATTTT